The rows below give T cell receptor beta chains drawn from one sample of a study of blood T cell repertoires in COVID-19. The table came from immunoSEQ multiplex PCR; TCRdb's copy has only in-frame clones and leaves some out. There are 250,000 to 300,000 clones in the sample; approximately 89% occur only once, and over 2% lies in the top ten. Input material: peripheral blood. Receptor source: a woman in her twenties or thirties with COVID-19, enrolled during active disease. Each CDR3 is given with its conserved first and last residue. D genes are given only for firm matches. Some rows mark clone size as missing; the rest say once, few, many or name a class of expanded clone.

J | V | D | size | CDR3 | DNA
TRBJ2-1 | TRBV3-1/TRBV3-2 | - | - | CASSQDLVVASSYNEQFF | TGTGCCAGCAGCCAAGATCTGGTGGTTGCGAGCTCCTACAATGAGCAGTTCTTC
TRBJ1-2 | TRBV4-1 | TRBD1 | few | CASSQLSTGIIGYTF | TGCGCCAGCAGCCAACTCTCGACAGGGATCATAGGCTACACCTTC
TRBJ1-2 | TRBV7-5 | - | - | CVRSLQGAGGYTF | TGTGTCAGAAGCTTACAGGGGGCAGGTGGCTACACCTTC
TRBJ2-1 | TRBV7-3 | - | - | CASSLWGGENEQFF | TGTGCCAGCAGCCTATGGGGCGGAGAGAATGAGCAGTTCTTC
TRBJ2-5 | TRBV24-1 | TRBD1 | - | CATSDPGTGNRQTQYF | TGTGCCACCAGTGACCCCGGGACAGGGAATCGGCAGACCCAGTACTTC
TRBJ1-5 | TRBV5-6 | TRBD1 | few | CASSLGTGGNQPQHF | TGTGCCAGCAGCTTGGGAACAGGGGGCAATCAGCCCCAGCATTTT
TRBJ2-7 | TRBV14 | TRBD2 | - | CASSPQPQEGGSYEQYF | TGTGCCAGCAGCCCTCAGCCGCAAGAGGGAGGGTCCTACGAGCAGTACTTC
TRBJ1-6 | TRBV7-9 | - | - | CASSLTGNSPLHF | TGTGCCAGCAGCCTTACGGGTAATTCACCCCTCCACTTT
TRBJ1-1 | TRBV4-2 | - | - | CASSQDRGGAGNTEAFF | TGTGCCAGCAGCCAAGATCGGGGGGGCGCGGGGAACACTGAAGCTTTCTTT
TRBJ2-7 | TRBV11-1 | - | - | CASSLSLGYEQYF | TGTGCCAGCAGCTTAAGCCTCGGGTACGAGCAGTACTTC
TRBJ1-3 | TRBV30 | - | few | CAWKGIFRNTIYF | TGTGCCTGGAAGGGGATCTTTAGGAACACCATATATTTT
TRBJ2-5 | TRBV2 | TRBD2 | - | CASSAETAGGETQYF | TGTGCCAGCAGTGCCGAGACAGCGGGGGGAGAGACCCAGTACTTC
TRBJ2-1 | TRBV9 | - | - | CASSLGEAYNEQFF | TGTGCCAGCAGCCTAGGAGAGGCCTACAATGAGCAGTTCTTC
TRBJ2-1 | TRBV3-1/TRBV3-2 | TRBD1 | - | CASSLDAGGGNEQFF | TGTGCCAGCAGCCTGGACGCAGGGGGCGGGAATGAGCAGTTCTTC
TRBJ2-1 | TRBV19 | TRBD1 | - | CASSIPDRGLGEQFF | TGTGCCAGTAGTATTCCGGACAGGGGGCTCGGTGAGCAGTTCTTC
TRBJ2-4 | TRBV10-1 | - | few | CASFEGGAKNIQYF | TGCGCCAGCTTTGAGGGAGGAGCCAAAAACATTCAGTACTTC
TRBJ1-2 | TRBV27 | - | - | CASSIERGYGYTF | TGTGCCAGCAGTATCGAACGGGGCTATGGCTACACCTTC
TRBJ2-7 | TRBV9 | - | - | CASSVGQPYEQYF | TGTGCCAGCAGCGTAGGACAGCCCTACGAGCAGTACTTC
TRBJ2-7 | TRBV5-1 | TRBD1 | - | CASNPGTGTYEQYF | TGCGCCAGTAACCCCGGGACAGGGACCTACGAGCAGTACTTC
TRBJ1-2 | TRBV2 | TRBD1 | - | CASSEDRGPSYGYTF | TGTGCCAGCAGTGAGGACAGGGGACCATCCTATGGCTACACCTTC
TRBJ1-6 | TRBV30 | - | - | CAWSLPSSPLHF | TGTGCCTGGAGTCTCCCCAGTTCACCCCTCCACTTT
TRBJ1-1 | TRBV30 | TRBD1 | once | CAWSRQGNTEAFF | TGTGCCTGGAGCAGACAGGGGAACACTGAAGCTTTCTTT
TRBJ2-3 | TRBV4-1 | TRBD2 | - | CASSQDGVGLESTDTQYF | TGCGCCAGCAGCCAAGATGGGGTAGGACTAGAGAGCACAGATACGCAGTATTTT
TRBJ1-1 | TRBV6-5 | - | - | CASSQGRNTEAFF | TGTGCCAGCAGTCAGGGCAGAAACACTGAAGCTTTCTTT
TRBJ2-3 | TRBV21-1 | - | - | CASSKWTSAAPYTDTQYF | TGTGCCAGCAGCAAGTGGACGTCAGCGGCACCTTATACAGATACGCAGTATTTT
TRBJ1-4 | TRBV5-4 | TRBD1 | - | CASSQTPGQDEKLFF | TGTGCCAGCAGTCAGACACCGGGACAGGATGAAAAACTGTTTTTT
TRBJ2-7 | TRBV28 | - | once | CASSLQGIISYEQYF | TGTGCCAGCAGTCTACAGGGTATCATTTCCTACGAGCAGTACTTC
TRBJ1-2 | TRBV29-1 | TRBD1 | - | CSVEDQQGVDYGYTF | TGCAGCGTTGAAGATCAACAGGGGGTGGACTATGGCTACACCTTC
TRBJ2-5 | TRBV19 | TRBD2 | - | CASGLAGVLETQYF | TGTGCCAGTGGACTAGCGGGAGTGTTAGAGACCCAGTACTTC
TRBJ2-2 | TRBV20-1 | - | - | CSASFGDTGELFF | TGCAGTGCTAGTTTCGGAGACACCGGGGAGCTGTTTTTT
TRBJ1-1 | TRBV7-9 | - | - | CASSTGPGLTEAFF | TGTGCCAGCAGCACGGGACCGGGACTAACCGAAGCTTTCTTT
TRBJ1-1 | TRBV5-4 | - | - | CASSLAVNTEAFF | TGTGCCAGCAGCTTGGCGGTAAACACTGAAGCTTTCTTT
TRBJ2-7 | TRBV18 | TRBD1 | - | CASSPTGGTEQYF | TGTGCCAGCTCACCGACAGGGGGCACTGAGCAGTACTTC
TRBJ1-1 | TRBV11-1 | TRBD1 | - | CASSPQRTGGAGAFF | TGTGCCAGCAGCCCCCAGAGGACAGGGGGCGCCGGAGCTTTCTTT
TRBJ1-3 | TRBV7-6 | - | - | CASSLGFQFSGNTIYF | TGTGCCAGCAGCTTAGGGTTCCAGTTCTCTGGAAACACCATATATTTT
TRBJ1-5 | TRBV30 | - | once | CAWSVAGAGGFGNQPQHF | TGTGCCTGGAGTGTAGCCGGGGCCGGAGGGTTTGGGAATCAGCCCCAGCATTTT
TRBJ1-1 | TRBV4-1 | TRBD1 | - | CASSQFIGGVNTEAFF | TGCGCCAGCAGCCAATTTATAGGGGGCGTGAACACTGAAGCTTTCTTT
TRBJ1-4 | TRBV15 | TRBD1 | - | CATSSIGQGAANEKLFF | TGTGCCACCAGCAGTATAGGACAGGGGGCAGCTAATGAAAAACTGTTTTTT
TRBJ2-7 | TRBV5-4 | TRBD2 | - | CASSLASLAGAHEQYF | TGTGCCAGCAGCTTGGCCAGTCTAGCGGGAGCCCACGAGCAGTACTTC
TRBJ2-1 | TRBV7-9 | TRBD2 | - | CASSLAGGPRNEQFF | TGTGCCAGCAGCTTGGCGGGAGGGCCTAGAAATGAGCAGTTCTTC
TRBJ2-2 | TRBV3-1/TRBV3-2 | TRBD1 | - | CASSQGSGGGELFF | TGTGCCAGCAGCCAAGGGTCAGGGGGCGGGGAGCTGTTTTTT
TRBJ1-1 | TRBV28 | TRBD1 | - | CASSPWTGNTEAFF | TGTGCCAGCAGCCCATGGACAGGTAACACTGAAGCTTTCTTT
TRBJ1-2 | TRBV19 | - | - | CASSISESYYGYTF | TGTGCCAGTAGTATATCCGAAAGCTACTATGGCTACACCTTC
TRBJ2-1 | TRBV3-1/TRBV3-2 | TRBD2 | - | CASSQAQLAGGPNEQFF | TGTGCCAGCAGCCAAGCCCAACTAGCGGGAGGGCCCAATGAGCAGTTCTTC
TRBJ1-2 | TRBV13 | - | - | CASSTQFQGGRYGYTF | TGTGCCAGCAGCACCCAATTTCAGGGCGGGAGGTATGGCTACACCTTC
TRBJ2-1 | TRBV7-3 | TRBD2 | - | CASSSLAGGPSTEQFF | TGTGCCAGCAGCTCCCTAGCGGGAGGGCCCTCAACGGAGCAGTTCTTC
TRBJ2-1 | TRBV28 | TRBD1 | - | CASSLRDSSYNEQFF | TGTGCCAGCAGTTTGAGGGACAGCTCCTACAATGAGCAGTTCTTC
TRBJ2-1 | TRBV7-9 | - | - | CASSSMGRDSYNEQFF | TGTGCCAGCAGCTCAATGGGGAGAGACTCCTACAATGAGCAGTTCTTC
TRBJ1-1 | TRBV30 | - | - | CAWRQRNTEAFF | TGTGCCTGGCGACAGAGGAACACTGAAGCTTTCTTT
TRBJ2-1 | TRBV19 | - | - | CASSIVSKQFF | TGTGCCAGTAGTATTGTTAGCAAGCAGTTCTTC
TRBJ1-4 | TRBV5-5 | - | - | CASSLGVSKLFF | TGTGCCAGCAGCTTGGGTGTCAGTAAACTGTTTTTT
TRBJ2-7 | TRBV27 | - | once | CASGRDSSSYEQYF | TGTGCCAGCGGAAGGGACTCATCCTCCTACGAGCAGTACTTC
TRBJ2-1 | TRBV3-1/TRBV3-2 | - | - | CASSQDGVAAYNEQFF | TGTGCCAGCAGCCAAGATGGAGTCGCGGCCTACAATGAGCAGTTCTTC
TRBJ2-7 | TRBV29-1 | TRBD1 | - | CSVRDRSYEQYF | TGCAGCGTCCGGGACAGGAGCTACGAGCAGTACTTC
TRBJ1-1 | TRBV10-1 | - | - | CASPLEAKNTEAFF | TGCGCCAGCCCCCTAGAGGCTAAGAACACTGAAGCTTTCTTT
TRBJ2-1 | TRBV28 | TRBD2 | - | CASSFEREGLFFYNEQFF | TGTGCCAGCAGTTTCGAGCGGGAGGGCCTCTTTTTTTACAATGAGCAGTTCTTC
TRBJ2-1 | TRBV2 | TRBD2 | - | CASSELLAGGYNEQFF | TGTGCCAGCAGTGAATTGCTAGCGGGAGGCTACAATGAGCAGTTCTTC